One and the same sample provided the 10 T cell receptor beta chains below, sequenced in a study of neurological immune-mediated disorders. TCRdb re-analysed the 5' RACE reads in MiXCR, keeping a single row per CDR3 protein. This sample carries 53,000 or so distinct CDR3 sequences, approximately 11% of them seen once, and the ten largest clones take about 10%. Sequenced input: PBMCs. These receptor sequences come from a woman between 55 and 75 years old with HTLV-1-associated myelopathy (HAM/TSP).

This clonotype was counted many times. V usage is TRBV28 and J usage is TRBJ2-7, with 10 bases lining up with TRBD2. From germline, CDR1 is MDHEN and CDR2 SYDVKM. With V trimmed by 4 bases and J by 1 base, 4 bases remained unmatched. This CDR3 has 15 amino acids. The CDR3 nucleotides read TGTGCCAGCAGTTCACGGACTAGCGGATCCTACGAGCAGTACTTC. It codes for CASSSRTSGSYEQYF.

This clonotype was seen ten or more times. The chain uses TRBV7-9 and TRBJ1-1; D ambiguous. Germline assignment: CDR1 SEHNR and CDR2 FQNEAQ (reference sequence). This CDR3 region has 11 residues. Trimming left V 3 bases short and J 11 bases short, with 10 bases between. The CDR3 nucleotides are TGTGCCAGCAGCTTTATGACCCTGGCTTTCTTT. Its translation: CASSFMTLAFF.

This clonotype was seen repeatedly, ten times or more. This chain uses TRBV12-3 or TRBV12-4 with TRBJ1-1; D not certain. The CDR3 spans 13 residues. Trimming took 3 bases from V and 7 from J, leaving 12 bases between them. CDR3 sequence reads: CASSFYSTGEAFF. The CDR3 region has the DNA TGTGCCAGCAGTTTTTATAGTACGGGTGAAGCTTTCTTT.

This clonotype showed up just a few times. The V gene is TRBV19, the J gene TRBJ1-4, with 7 bases lining up with TRBD1. The V and J ends lost 5 bases and 2 bases, in that order; junction bases with no gene match: 5. Germline V lookup: CDR1 LNHDA, CDR2 SQIVND (reference sequence). The CDR3 is 15 residues long. The CDR3 sequence: CASSSRQGTNEKLFF. CDR3 DNA sequence: TGTGCCAGTAGTTCCCGACAGGGCACTAATGAAAAACTGTTTTTT.

With respect to this clonotype: Since a much larger clone is just one base distant, this may be a read error. The V call is TRBV7-6, the J call TRBJ2-3; the match to TRBD2 covers 7 bases. The CDR3 is made up of 13 amino acids. Germline V lookup: CDR1 SGHVS, CDR2 FNYEAQ. The DNA of the CDR3 is TGTGCCAGCAGTGGCGGGAGCACATATACGCAGTATTTT. Protein product: CASSGGSTYTQYF.

This clonotype was counted at least ten times. The CDR3 nucleotides read TGTGCCAGCAGCCCAAGCGGGGCGGGGAATACGCAGTATTTT. Its translation: CASSPSGAGNTQYF. This chain uses TRBV14 with TRBJ2-3, with 7 bases fitting TRBD2. J lost 7 bases, V lost 4 bases, and 8 bases had no gene match. CDR3 length: 14 residues. CDR1 and CDR2 (germline): SGHDN, FVKESK.

This clonotype has at least ten counts. The J gene is TRBJ1-6, the V gene TRBV6-1, with 7 positions matching TRBD1. CDR3 length: 13 amino acids. Trimming took 10 bases from V and 5 from J; bases not matched to a gene: 5. The germline V gene has CDR1 MNHNS and CDR2 SASEGT. The DNA of the CDR3 is TGTGCCACCCTCCAGGGGGATAATTCACCCCTCCACTTT. Protein: CATLQGDNSPLHF.

This clonotype was picked up many times. The V call is TRBV20-1, the J call TRBJ2-3, with TRBD1 identical over 7 bases. Germline CDR1 and CDR2: DFQATT and SNEGSKA (reference sequence). This CDR3 comprises 17 residues. J was trimmed by 0 bases and V by 6 bases; bases with no gene match: 15. Written as DNA, the CDR3 is TGCAGTGCCGGTGCTCATGGCAGGGGGTTCAGCACAGATACGCAGTATTTT. This sequence encodes CSAGAHGRGFSTDTQYF.

In this sample, this clonotype turned up many times. This rearrangement joins TRBV10-3 to TRBJ1-5, with unresolved D. CDR3 length: 14 amino acids. CDR1 is ENHRY and CDR2 is SYGVKD in the germline V gene. Trimming shortened V by 2 bases and J by 5 bases, and 10 bases separated the two germline ends. The DNA for the CDR3 is TGTGCCATCAGTGAGATCACCACCGATCAGCCCCAGCATTTT. It encodes CAISEITTDQPQHF.

This clonotype was seen many times. This chain joins TRBV4-2 and TRBJ2-7; possible D gene TRBD2, 7 bases. Germline V CDR1 and CDR2: LGHNA, YNFKEQ. V was cut by 3 bases and J by 7 bases, with 19 bases left in between. The CDR3 runs to 15 residues. The CDR3 DNA sequence: TGTGCCAGCAGCCACCCGGTAGGGGGGGGAGGGGAGCAGTACTTC. Residues: CASSHPVGGGGEQYF.